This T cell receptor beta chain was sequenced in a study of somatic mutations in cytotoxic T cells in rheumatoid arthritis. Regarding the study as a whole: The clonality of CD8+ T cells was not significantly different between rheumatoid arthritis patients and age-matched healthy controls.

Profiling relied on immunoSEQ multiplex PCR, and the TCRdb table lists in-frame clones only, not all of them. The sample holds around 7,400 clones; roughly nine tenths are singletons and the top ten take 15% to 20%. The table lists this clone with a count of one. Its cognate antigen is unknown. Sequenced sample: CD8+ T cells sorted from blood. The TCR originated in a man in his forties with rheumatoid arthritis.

CDR3 loop: CASSVGQFSEQYF. CDR3 DNA sequence: TGTGCCAGCAGCGTAGGACAGTTCAGCGAGCAGTACTTC. The V gene is TRBV9, the J gene TRBJ2-7, with TRBD1 as a possible D gene (5 bases). Germline V gene data show CDR1 as SGDLS and CDR2 as YYNGEE. The CDR3 has 13 amino acids. V lost 0 bases and J 6 bases, leaving 10 bases between the germline ends.